This TCR beta chain was profiled in a study of shared clonotypes between healthy human individuals. Study as a whole: The study enrolled a couple of women and three men aged 18 to 49. CD4 naive cells filled three plates per donor, CD4 memory three, CD8 naive two and CD8 memory one.

The assay was immunoSEQ multiplex PCR, and TCRdb's table has in-frame clones only and misses some. The data show millions of clones, just under 95% seen once. Study-level points and caveats: A generally larger estimated richness was seen in naive subsets than in memory subsets. Clonotypes shared by all four sorted-subset donors had higher generation probabilities than non-shared clonotypes.

To note about this clone: Its matching antigen is unknown.

Naivety among CD8 cells was defined by CD45RO negativity and positive CCR7 selection, thereby excluding terminally differentiated effector memory CD45RA+ cells. Looked up from germline, CDR1 is MNHEY and CDR2 is SMNVEV (reference sequence). This CDR3 is built from 15 residues. J was trimmed by 0 bases and V by 3 bases; bases with no gene match: 3. The source of this sequence is a man aged 18-30 years in good health. Source material: naive CD8+ T cells sorted from blood. V and J are TRBV27 and TRBJ2-3, with 7 nucleotides matching TRBD2. The CDR3 sequence: CASSFSSGSTDTQYF. CDR3 sequence (DNA): TGTGCCAGCAGTTTCTCTAGCGGAAGCACAGATACGCAGTATTTT.